The 5 T cell receptor beta chains listed next were all sequenced from one sample in a study of T cell responses to AZD1222 COVID-19 vaccine. Profiled with immunoSEQ multiplex PCR; TCRdb holds only in-frame clones, not every one. The sample lists about 120,000 clones; more than 75% were seen once. The sample consisted of peripheral blood, taken on day 0 of AZD1222 vaccination. The receptors here all came from an adult in good health.

Regarding this clone: A junction boundary mismatches the germline segment, possibly from a read error. The V call is TRBV7-7, the J call TRBJ1-3; the D is unclear. CDR1 SSHAT and CDR2 FNYEAQ come from the germline V gene (reference sequence). CDR3 length: 15 residues. Here the CDR3 reads CASSRLPNVGNTIYF. The CDR3 region has the DNA TGTGCTAGCAGCCGGCTCCCTAACGTGGGAAACACCATATATTTT.

This clone was recorded only once. The gene calls are TRBV2 and TRBJ2-5; D is possibly TRBD2 (5 bases). Deletions cut 6 bases from V and 4 bases from J, with 15 bases between. The CDR3 spans 14 residues. CDR1 is SNHLY, CDR2 FYNNEI, per germline. The chain's CDR3 is CASSSRRGTETQYF. CDR3 nucleotide sequence: TGTGCCAGCAGCTCCCGCCGGGGAACAGAGACCCAGTACTTC.

The chain has TRBV18 and TRBJ2-1; no clear D gene. Trimming removed 1 base from V and 2 bases from J, with 9 bases in between. The CDR3 extends over 15 amino acids. CDR1 and CDR2 from the germline V gene are KGHSH and LQKENI. In DNA, the CDR3 is TGTGCCAGCTCACCACAAAAGGGTCCCTACAATGAGCAGTTCTTC. It codes for CASSPQKGPYNEQFF.

The chain joins TRBV19 to TRBJ1-6, with D maybe TRBD1 (5 bases). Trimming stripped 5 bases from V and 12 bases from J, with 14 bases between. The CDR3 length is 13 residues. CDR1 and CDR2 from the germline V gene are LNHDA and SQIVND (reference sequence). CDR3 in amino acids: CASSGQGVRPLHF. The CDR3 DNA reads TGTGCCAGTAGTGGGCAGGGTGTCAGACCCCTCCACTTT.

The table lists this clone with a few counts. V and J are TRBV4-2 and TRBJ2-2, with 12 bases fitting TRBD2. The ends lost 0 bases at V and 7 bases at J; junction bases unmatched: 9. The CDR3 has 18 amino acids. Germline-derived CDR1 and CDR2 are LGHNA and YNFKEQ. The CDR3 DNA is TGTGCCAGCAGCCAAGACAGACTAGCGGGAGTAACCGGCGGGGAGCTGTTTTTT. Its translation: CASSQDRLAGVTGGELFF.